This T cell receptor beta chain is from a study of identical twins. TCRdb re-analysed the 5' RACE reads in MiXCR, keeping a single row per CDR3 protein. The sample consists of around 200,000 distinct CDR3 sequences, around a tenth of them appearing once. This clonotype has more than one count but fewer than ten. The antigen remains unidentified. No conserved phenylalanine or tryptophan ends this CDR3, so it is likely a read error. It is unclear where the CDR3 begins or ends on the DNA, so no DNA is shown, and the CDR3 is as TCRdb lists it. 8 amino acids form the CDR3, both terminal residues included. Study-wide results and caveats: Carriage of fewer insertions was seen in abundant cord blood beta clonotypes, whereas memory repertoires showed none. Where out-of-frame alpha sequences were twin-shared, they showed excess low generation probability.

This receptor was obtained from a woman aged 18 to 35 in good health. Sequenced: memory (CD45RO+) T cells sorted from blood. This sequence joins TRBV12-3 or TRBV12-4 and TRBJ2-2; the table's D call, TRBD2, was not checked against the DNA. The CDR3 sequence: CASSSLAG.